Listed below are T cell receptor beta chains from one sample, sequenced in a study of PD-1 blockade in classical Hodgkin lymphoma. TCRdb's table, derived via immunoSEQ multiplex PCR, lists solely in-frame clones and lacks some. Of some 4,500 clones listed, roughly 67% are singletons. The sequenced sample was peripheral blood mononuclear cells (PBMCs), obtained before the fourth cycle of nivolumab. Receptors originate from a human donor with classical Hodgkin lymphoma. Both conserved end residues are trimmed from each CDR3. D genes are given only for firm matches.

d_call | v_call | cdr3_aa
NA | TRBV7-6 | ASSPLVRETQY
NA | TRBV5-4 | ASSLPGSTGELF
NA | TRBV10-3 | AISGRQFTDTQY
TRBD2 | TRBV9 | ASSVGGGPGGTQY
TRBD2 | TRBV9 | ASSLTSSSYEQY
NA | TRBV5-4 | ASTPGGRGKDYGYT
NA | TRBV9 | ASSVVGRLASSYNEQF
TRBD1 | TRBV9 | ASSVQGDTGELF
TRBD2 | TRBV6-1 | ASSEGGGSSYEQY
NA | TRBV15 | ATSRDVLVIPTDTQY
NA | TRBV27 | ASSSKLRGSEQF
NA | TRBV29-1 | SVEKGFGQY
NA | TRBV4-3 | ASSQERLSGEQF
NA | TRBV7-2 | ASSRTYHETDTQY
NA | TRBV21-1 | ASSSDTGGGNQPQH
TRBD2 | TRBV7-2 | ASSLRGTGSGRTDTQY
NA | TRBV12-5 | ASGLVLTGELF
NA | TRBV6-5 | ASISTSTEAF
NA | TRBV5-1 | ASSVPGGGGTEAF
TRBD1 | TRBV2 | ASGQGALKEKLF
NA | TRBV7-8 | ASSLGIAEETQY
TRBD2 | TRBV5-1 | ASSPRTARTSGEQY
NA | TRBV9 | ASSVGGGGGLLNEQF